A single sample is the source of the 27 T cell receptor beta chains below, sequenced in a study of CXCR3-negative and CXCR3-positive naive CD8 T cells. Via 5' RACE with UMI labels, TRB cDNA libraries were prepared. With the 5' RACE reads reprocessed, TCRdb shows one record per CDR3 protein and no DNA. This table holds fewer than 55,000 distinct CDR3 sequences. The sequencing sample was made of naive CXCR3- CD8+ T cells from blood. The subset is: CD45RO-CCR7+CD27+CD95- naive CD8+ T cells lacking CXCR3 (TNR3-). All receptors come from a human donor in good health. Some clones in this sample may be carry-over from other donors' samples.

CDR3 amino acids: CSVEAGQNTEAFF. V is TRBV29-1 and J is TRBJ1-1; TCRdb indicates TRBD1, and absent DNA this call remains unverified. Germline CDR1 reads SQVTM; CDR2 reads ANQGSEA. The CDR3 has 13 residues.

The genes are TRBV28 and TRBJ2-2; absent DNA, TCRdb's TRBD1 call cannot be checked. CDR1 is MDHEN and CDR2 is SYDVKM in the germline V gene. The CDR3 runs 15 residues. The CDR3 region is CASRRTGRGTGELFF.

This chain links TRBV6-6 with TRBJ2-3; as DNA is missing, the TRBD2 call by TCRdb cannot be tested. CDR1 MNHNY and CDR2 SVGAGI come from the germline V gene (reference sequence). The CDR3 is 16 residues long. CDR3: CASSYFEGGGTDTQYF.

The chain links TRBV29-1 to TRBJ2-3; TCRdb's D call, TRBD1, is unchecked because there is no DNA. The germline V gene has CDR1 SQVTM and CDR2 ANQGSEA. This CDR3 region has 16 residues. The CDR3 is CSVNKGFGASTDTQYF.

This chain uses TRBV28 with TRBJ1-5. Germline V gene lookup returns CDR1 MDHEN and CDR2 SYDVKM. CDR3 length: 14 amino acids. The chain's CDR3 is CASSYGYSNQPQHF.

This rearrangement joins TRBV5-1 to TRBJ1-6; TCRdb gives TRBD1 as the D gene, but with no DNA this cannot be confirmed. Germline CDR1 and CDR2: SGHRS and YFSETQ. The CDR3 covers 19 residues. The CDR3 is CASSLALEGTAAGNSPLHF. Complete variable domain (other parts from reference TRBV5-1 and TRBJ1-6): KAGVTQTPRYLIKTRGQQVTLSCSPISGHRSVSWYQQTPGQGLQFLFEYFSETQRNKGNFPGRFSGRQFSNSRSEMNVSTLELGDSALYLCASSLALEGTAAGNSPLHFGNGTRLTVT.

CDR3 sequence reads: CSVRESQGSYEQYF. The genes are TRBV29-1 and TRBJ2-7; with no DNA, the TCRdb D assignment of TRBD2 cannot be verified. The CDR3 totals 14 residues. Germline CDR1 is SQVTM and CDR2 is ANQGSEA.

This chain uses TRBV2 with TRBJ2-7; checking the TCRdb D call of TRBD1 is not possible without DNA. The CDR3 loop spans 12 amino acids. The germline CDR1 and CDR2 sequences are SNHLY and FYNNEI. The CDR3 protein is CASKQGIYEQYF.

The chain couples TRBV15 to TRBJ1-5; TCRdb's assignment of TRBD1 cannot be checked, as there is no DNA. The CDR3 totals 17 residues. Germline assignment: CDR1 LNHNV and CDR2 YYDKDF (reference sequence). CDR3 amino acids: CATSTEEVTGVNQPQHF.

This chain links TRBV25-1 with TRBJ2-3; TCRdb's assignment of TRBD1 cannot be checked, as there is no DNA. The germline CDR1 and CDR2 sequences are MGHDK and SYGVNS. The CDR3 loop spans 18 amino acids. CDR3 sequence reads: CASRRDRGPYLSTDTQYF.

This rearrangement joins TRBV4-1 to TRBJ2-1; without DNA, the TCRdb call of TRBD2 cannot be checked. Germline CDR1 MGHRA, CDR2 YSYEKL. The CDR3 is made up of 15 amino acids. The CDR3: CASGSLPSPEVEQFF.

CDR3 residues: CASSSKGVIWEPDQPQHF. This chain links TRBV6-2 or TRBV6-3 with TRBJ1-5. Germline loops: CDR1 MNHEY, CDR2 SVGEGT. This CDR3 contains 18 residues.

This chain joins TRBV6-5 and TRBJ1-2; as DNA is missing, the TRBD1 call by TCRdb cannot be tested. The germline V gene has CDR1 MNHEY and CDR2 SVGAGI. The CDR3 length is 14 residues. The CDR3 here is CASSYVKGADGYTF.

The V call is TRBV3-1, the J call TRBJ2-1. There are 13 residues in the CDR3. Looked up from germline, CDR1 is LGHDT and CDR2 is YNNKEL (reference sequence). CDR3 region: CASSQELANEQFF.

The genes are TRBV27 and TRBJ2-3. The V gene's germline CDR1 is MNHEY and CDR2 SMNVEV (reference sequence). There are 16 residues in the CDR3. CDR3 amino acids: CASSLRKPLFSYEQYF.

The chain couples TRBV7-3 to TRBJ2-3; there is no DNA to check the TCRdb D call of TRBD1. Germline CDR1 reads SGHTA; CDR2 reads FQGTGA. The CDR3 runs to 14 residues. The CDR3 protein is CASSLSSPADTQYF. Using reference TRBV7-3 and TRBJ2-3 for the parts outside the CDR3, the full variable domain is GAGVSQTPSNKVTEKGKYVELRCDPISGHTALYWYRQSLGQGPEFLIYFQGTGAADDSGLPNDRFFAVRPEGSVSTLKIQRTERGDSAVYLCASSLSSPADTQYFGPGTRLTVL.

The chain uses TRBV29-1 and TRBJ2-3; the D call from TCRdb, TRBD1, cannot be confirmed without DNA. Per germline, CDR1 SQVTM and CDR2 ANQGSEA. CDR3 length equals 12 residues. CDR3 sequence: CSVLGHTDTQYF.

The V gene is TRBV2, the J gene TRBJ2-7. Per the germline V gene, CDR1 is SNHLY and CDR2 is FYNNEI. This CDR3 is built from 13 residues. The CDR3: CASSVFLGYEQYF.

This CDR3 is CASSAPGGEAFF. The chain carries TRBV4-2 and TRBJ1-1. The CDR3 totals 12 residues. Per germline, CDR1 LGHNA and CDR2 YNFKEQ.

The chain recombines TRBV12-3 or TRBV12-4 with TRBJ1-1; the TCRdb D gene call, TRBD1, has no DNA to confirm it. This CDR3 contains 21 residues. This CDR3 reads CASSFQTGTGNFSFKNTEAFF.

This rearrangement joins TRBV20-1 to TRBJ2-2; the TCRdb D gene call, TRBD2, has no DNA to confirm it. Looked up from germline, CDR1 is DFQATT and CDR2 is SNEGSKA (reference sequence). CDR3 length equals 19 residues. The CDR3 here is CSARDLSGTSGRAAGELFF.

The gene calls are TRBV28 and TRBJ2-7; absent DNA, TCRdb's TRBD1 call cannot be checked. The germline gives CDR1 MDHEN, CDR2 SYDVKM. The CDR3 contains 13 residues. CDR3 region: CASSLVRAGEQYF.

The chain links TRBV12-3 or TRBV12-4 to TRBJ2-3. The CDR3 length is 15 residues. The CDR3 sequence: CASSLARTSTDTQYF.

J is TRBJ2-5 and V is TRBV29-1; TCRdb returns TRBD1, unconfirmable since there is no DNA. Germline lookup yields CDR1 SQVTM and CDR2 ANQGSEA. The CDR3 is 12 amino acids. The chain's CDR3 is CSVGGGRETQYF.

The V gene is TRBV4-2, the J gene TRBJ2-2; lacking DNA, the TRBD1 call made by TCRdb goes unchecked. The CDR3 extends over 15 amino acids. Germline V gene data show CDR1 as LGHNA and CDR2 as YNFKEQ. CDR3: CASSPWTGDTGELVF.

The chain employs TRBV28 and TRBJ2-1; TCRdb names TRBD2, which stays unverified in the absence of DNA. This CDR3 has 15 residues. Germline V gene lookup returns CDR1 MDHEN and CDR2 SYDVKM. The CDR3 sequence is CASSLQAGGRNEQFF. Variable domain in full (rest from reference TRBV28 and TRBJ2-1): DVKVTQSSRYLVKRTGEKVFLECVQDMDHENMFWYRQDPGLGLRLIYFSYDVKMKEKGDIPEGYSVSREKKERFSLILESASTNQTSMYLCASSLQAGGRNEQFFGPGTRLTVL.

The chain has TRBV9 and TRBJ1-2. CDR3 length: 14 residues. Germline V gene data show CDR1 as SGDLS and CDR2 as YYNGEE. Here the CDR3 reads CASSATLPNYGYTF.